This TCR beta chain was documented in a study of regulatory T cells in long-lasting Graves disease. Ten or more counts support this clonotype. Per the germline V gene, CDR1 is SQVTM and CDR2 is ANQGSEA. The CDR3 length is 14 residues. J was trimmed by 6 bases and V by 2 bases; bases with no gene match: 7. Relying on iRepertoire HTBI primers and Arm-PCR of CDR3 regions, the team built TCR beta libraries. MiXCR was run by TCRdb on the multiplex PCR reads, yielding one entry per CDR3 protein. The repertoire holds a few hundred thousand distinct CDR3 sequences, with about a sixth as singletons. Time point of the sample: newly diagnosed GD, antithyroid drugs for less than 3 months. Isolated PBMC RNA provided the starting material for the TCR library. The sample also formed part of further work on T cells in Graves' hyperthyroidism and ophthalmopathy. That source reports: The blood repertoire included most of the expanded thyroid clonotypes above 0.001.

This sample comprised peripheral blood mononuclear cells (PBMCs), obtained at new diagnosis, from a patient treated with antithyroid drugs. The chain joins TRBV29-1 to TRBJ2-3, with 8 bases lining up with TRBD2. This receptor was taken from a man between 40 and 49 years old with Graves disease. CDR3 in amino acids: CSVEPSGGRDTQYF. The CDR3 region has the DNA TGCAGCGTTGAACCCAGCGGGGGCAGGGATACGCAGTATTTT.